These 14 T cell receptor beta chains were all obtained from the same sample, sequenced in a study of spatial heterogeneity in lung cancer. In TCRdb, the 5' RACE reads were re-called with MiXCR into one record per CDR3 protein. The sample carries more than 95,000 distinct CDR3 sequences, roughly an eighth recorded once. Time point in this sample: blood at routine non-recurrence follow-up after resection. Tumor, nontumor lung or frozen PBMC supplied whole RNA that was sequenced unsorted. The sequenced sample was PBMCs, obtained at follow-up. Source of these receptors: a male donor with early-stage non-small cell lung cancer.

This clonotype was counted a few times. V is TRBV27 and J is TRBJ2-7; 7 bases align to TRBD1. The junction had 4 bases not matched to a gene; V was cut back by 0 bases and J by 2 bases. The CDR3 covers 15 residues. CDR1 is MNHEY, CDR2 SMNVEV, per germline (reference sequence). The CDR3 DNA reads TGTGCCAGCAGTTTATCCCAGGGGGTGACCTACGAGCAGTACTTC. It is translated as CASSLSQGVTYEQYF.

This chain uses TRBV6-6 with TRBJ2-3; TRBD2 matches 10 bases. The J segment lost 6 bases and the V segment lost 6 bases, leaving 6 bases of the junction unmatched. Germline loops: CDR1 MNHNY, CDR2 SVGAGI (reference sequence). There are 14 residues in the CDR3. The CDR3 nucleotides read TGTGCCAGCAGGGTGAGCGGGGGGGTTGATACGCAGTATTTT. This encodes CASRVSGGVDTQYF.

The chain's CDR3 is CSVHKDLSTDTQYF. Written as DNA, the CDR3 is TGCAGCGTTCATAAGGACCTCTCCACAGATACGCAGTATTTT. The rearrangement links TRBV29-1 to TRBJ2-3; no definite D call. The CDR3 is 14 amino acids. With 5 bases removed from V and 2 bases from J, the gap between germline ends came to 14 bases. Germline loops: CDR1 SQVTM, CDR2 ANQGSEA.

Only a few counts were recorded for this clonotype. This chain links TRBV6-2 or TRBV6-3 with TRBJ1-5; D is uncertain. V was clipped by 2 bases and J by 4 bases, with 9 bases between them. Germline V gene data show CDR1 as MNHEY and CDR2 as SVGEGT. The length of the CDR3 is 14 residues. The CDR3 loop is CASSYAGGNQPQHF. CDR3 nucleotides: TGTGCCAGCAGTTACGCGGGAGGGAATCAGCCCCAGCATTTT.

This clonotype has a count of ten or more. The chain links TRBV2 to TRBJ1-5, with no clear D. The germline CDR1 and CDR2 sequences are SNHLY and FYNNEI. The CDR3 is 16 amino acids. Trimming shortened V by 6 bases and J by 0 bases, and 15 bases separated the two germline ends. CDR3: CASSPRGSRSNQPQHF. The CDR3 coding sequence is TGTGCCAGCAGCCCTCGAGGTTCTCGTAGCAATCAGCCCCAGCATTTT.

V usage is TRBV28 and J usage is TRBJ1-1, with D tentatively TRBD1 (5 bases). Trimming left V 7 bases short and J 7 bases short, with 16 bases between. Germline CDR1 reads MDHEN; CDR2 reads SYDVKM. This CDR3 region has 13 residues. The CDR3 loop reads CASTPPGGSEAFF. CDR3 in DNA: TGTGCCAGCACCCCCCCCGGGGGGAGTGAAGCTTTCTTT.

A few counts support this clonotype. The chain employs TRBV28 and TRBJ1-1, with D possibly being TRBD1 (6 bases). The CDR3 totals 16 residues. Germline CDR1 reads MDHEN; CDR2 reads SYDVKM. With 6 bases removed from V and 3 bases from J, the gap between germline ends came to 20 bases. CDR3 amino acids: CASSQATGTSYTEAFF. CDR3 nucleotide sequence: TGTGCCAGCAGCCAGGCTACAGGGACGTCGTACACTGAAGCTTTCTTT.

This clonotype was counted a few times. The rearrangement joins TRBV5-1 to TRBJ2-1, with 12 bases that match TRBD2. Germline loops: CDR1 SGHRS, CDR2 YFSETQ. This CDR3 spans 17 amino acids. V lost 4 bases to trimming and J lost 1 base; unmatched junction nucleotides: 6. CDR3 in DNA: TGCGCCAGCAGCGCGACTAGCGGGGGATTTTCCTACAATGAGCAGTTCTTC. It is translated as CASSATSGGFSYNEQFF. The entire variable domain, with the rest obtained from reference TRBV5-1 and TRBJ2-1, is as follows: KAGVTQTPRYLIKTRGQQVTLSCSPISGHRSVSWYQQTPGQGLQFLFEYFSETQRNKGNFPGRFSGRQFSNSRSEMNVSTLELGDSALYLCASSATSGGFSYNEQFFGPGTRLTVL.

This clonotype was seen a few times. The chain has TRBV4-1 and TRBJ2-1; 8 bases match TRBD2. Unmatched junction bases numbered 6, after V lost 4 bases and J lost 4 bases. CDR1 is MGHRA and CDR2 is YSYEKL in the germline V gene. The CDR3 spans 15 residues. CDR3: CASSRSGGGYNEQFF. As DNA, the CDR3 is TGCGCCAGCAGCCGAAGCGGGGGCGGATACAATGAGCAGTTCTTC.

This clonotype was detected only a few times. The J gene is TRBJ2-3, the V gene TRBV5-1; D unresolved. Germline CDR1 and CDR2: SGHRS and YFSETQ. The germline V and J ends were trimmed by 0 bases and 2 bases, with 7 bases remaining between them. There are 14 residues in the CDR3. The DNA for the CDR3 is TGCGCCAGCAGCTTGGCCACAGCCACAGATACGCAGTATTTT. Its protein product is CASSLATATDTQYF.

This clonotype was seen at least ten times. The chain is built from TRBV7-9 and TRBJ2-5, with D hard to call. This CDR3 comprises 17 residues. Per germline, CDR1 SEHNR and CDR2 FQNEAQ (reference sequence). The ends were cut back, 1 base at V and 3 bases at J, with 18 bases in the middle. CDR3 sequence (DNA): TGTGCCAGCAGCTTAGTAGCCAGAAGAACACTAAAAGAGACCCAGTACTTC. It yields the protein CASSLVARRTLKETQYF.

The chain joins TRBV19 to TRBJ1-2; 7 bases agree with TRBD1. This CDR3 contains 15 residues. The ends lost 7 bases at V and 4 bases at J; junction bases unmatched: 12. Germline CDR1 reads LNHDA; CDR2 reads SQIVND (reference sequence). The CDR3 sequence is CASTPAQGNLYGYTF. DNA for the CDR3: TGTGCCAGTACACCGGCACAGGGGAATCTCTATGGCTACACCTTC.

This clonotype was counted a few times. V is TRBV11-2 and J is TRBJ2-1; tentatively, D is TRBD1 (5 bases). The CDR3 has 17 amino acids. V lost 1 base and J 0 bases, leaving 13 bases between the germline ends. Germline CDR1 SGHAT, CDR2 FQNNGV. Written as DNA, the CDR3 is TGTGCCAGCAGCTTAGGACAGCAAGCTTTCTCCTACAATGAGCAGTTCTTC. The encoded protein is CASSLGQQAFSYNEQFF.

This clonotype was counted between two and nine times. The chain links TRBV21-1 to TRBJ1-2; TRBD1, as called in the table, went unchecked against the DNA. TRBV21-1 is marked as a pseudogene. The CDR3 has 15 amino acids. The CDR3 nucleotides are TGTGCCATCACAACAGGGGGCATGTTTCGGAATGGCTACACCTTC. Translation gives CAITTGGMFRNGYTF.